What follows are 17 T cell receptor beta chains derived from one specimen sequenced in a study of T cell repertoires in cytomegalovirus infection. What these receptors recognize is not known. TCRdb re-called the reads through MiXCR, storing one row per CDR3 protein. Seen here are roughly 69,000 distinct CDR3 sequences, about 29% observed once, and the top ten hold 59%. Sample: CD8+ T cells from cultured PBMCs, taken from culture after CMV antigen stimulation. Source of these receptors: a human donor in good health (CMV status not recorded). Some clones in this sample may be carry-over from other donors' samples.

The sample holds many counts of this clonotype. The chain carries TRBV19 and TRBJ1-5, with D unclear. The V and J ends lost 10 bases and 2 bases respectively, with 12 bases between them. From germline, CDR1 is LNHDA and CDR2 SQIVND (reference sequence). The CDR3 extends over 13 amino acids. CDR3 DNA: TGTGCCACCCAGCGGGGAGGCAATCAGCCCCAGCATTTT. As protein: CATQRGGNQPQHF.

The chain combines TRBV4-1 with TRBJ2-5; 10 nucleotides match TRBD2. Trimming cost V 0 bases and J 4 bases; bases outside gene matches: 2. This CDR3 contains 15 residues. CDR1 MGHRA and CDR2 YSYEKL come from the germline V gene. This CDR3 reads CASSQDIAGGETQYF. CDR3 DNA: TGCGCCAGCAGCCAAGATATAGCGGGAGGAGAGACCCAGTACTTC.

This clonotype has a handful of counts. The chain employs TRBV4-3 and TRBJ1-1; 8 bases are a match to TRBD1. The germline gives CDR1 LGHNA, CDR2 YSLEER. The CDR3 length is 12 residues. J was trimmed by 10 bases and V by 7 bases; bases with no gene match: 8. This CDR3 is CASTGVGQVAFF. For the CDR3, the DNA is TGCGCCAGCACCGGCGTGGGACAGGTAGCTTTCTTT.

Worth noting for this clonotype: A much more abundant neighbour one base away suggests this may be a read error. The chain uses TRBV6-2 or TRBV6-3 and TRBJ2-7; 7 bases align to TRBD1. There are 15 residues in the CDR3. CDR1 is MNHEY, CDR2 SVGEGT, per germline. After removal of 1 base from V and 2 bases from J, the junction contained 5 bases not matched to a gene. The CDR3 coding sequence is TGTGCCAGCAGTTACTACAGGGGCAGGGCCTACGAGCAGTACTTC. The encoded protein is CASSYYRGRAYEQYF.

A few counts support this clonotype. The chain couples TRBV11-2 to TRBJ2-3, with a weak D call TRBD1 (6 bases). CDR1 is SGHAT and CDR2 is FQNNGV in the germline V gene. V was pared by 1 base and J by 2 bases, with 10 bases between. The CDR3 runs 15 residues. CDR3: CASSLVAGATDTQYF. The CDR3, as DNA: TGTGCCAGCAGCTTAGTTGCAGGGGCCACAGATACGCAGTATTTT.

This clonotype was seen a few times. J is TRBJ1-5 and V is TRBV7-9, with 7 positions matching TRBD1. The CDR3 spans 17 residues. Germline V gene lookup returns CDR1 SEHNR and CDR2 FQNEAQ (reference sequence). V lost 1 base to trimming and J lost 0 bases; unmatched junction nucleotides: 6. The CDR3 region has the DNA TGTGCCAGCAGCTTAGGGGACAGAACATATAGCAATCAGCCCCAGCATTTT. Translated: CASSLGDRTYSNQPQHF.

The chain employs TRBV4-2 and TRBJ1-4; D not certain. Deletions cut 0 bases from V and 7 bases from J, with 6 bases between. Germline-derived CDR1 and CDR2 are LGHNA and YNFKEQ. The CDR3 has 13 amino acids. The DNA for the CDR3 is TGTGCCAGCAGCCAAGATAGGAGTGAAAAACTGTTTTTT. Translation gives CASSQDRSEKLFF.

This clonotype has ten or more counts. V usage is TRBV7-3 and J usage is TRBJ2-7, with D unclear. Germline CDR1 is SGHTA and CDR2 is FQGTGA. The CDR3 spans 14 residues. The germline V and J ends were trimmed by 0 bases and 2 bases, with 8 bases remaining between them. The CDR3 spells CASSLTGNPYEQYF. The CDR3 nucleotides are TGTGCCAGCAGCTTAACAGGGAATCCCTACGAGCAGTACTTC.

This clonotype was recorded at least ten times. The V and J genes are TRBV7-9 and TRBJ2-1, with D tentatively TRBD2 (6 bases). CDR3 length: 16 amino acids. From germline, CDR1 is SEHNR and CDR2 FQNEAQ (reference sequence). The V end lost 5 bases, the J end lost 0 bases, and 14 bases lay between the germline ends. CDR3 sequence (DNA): TGTGCCAGCAGCGGACGGGACGGGAGCTCCTACAATGAGCAGTTCTTC. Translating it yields CASSGRDGSSYNEQFF.

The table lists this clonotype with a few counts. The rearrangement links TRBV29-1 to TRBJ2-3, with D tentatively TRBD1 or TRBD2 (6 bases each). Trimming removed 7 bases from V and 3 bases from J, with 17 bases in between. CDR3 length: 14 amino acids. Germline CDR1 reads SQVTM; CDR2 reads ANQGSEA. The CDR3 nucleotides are TGCAGCGCAGTCGGGGGCGAGGGGACAGATACGCAGTATTTT. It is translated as CSAVGGEGTDTQYF.

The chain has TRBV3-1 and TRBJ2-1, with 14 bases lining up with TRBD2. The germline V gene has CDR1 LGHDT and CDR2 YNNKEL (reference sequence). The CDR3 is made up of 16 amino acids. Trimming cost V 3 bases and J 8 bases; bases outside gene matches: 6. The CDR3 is CASSQTSGRAGDEQFF. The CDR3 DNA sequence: TGTGCCAGCAGCCAGACTAGCGGGAGGGCCGGTGATGAGCAGTTCTTC.

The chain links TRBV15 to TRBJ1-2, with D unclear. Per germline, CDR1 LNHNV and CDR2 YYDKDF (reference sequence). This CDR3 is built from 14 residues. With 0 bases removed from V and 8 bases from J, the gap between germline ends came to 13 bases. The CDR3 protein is CATSRDEPARGYTF. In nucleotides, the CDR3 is TGTGCCACCAGCAGAGATGAGCCAGCGCGGGGCTACACCTTC. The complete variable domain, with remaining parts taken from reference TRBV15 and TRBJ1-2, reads DAMVIQNPRYQVTQFGKPVTLSCSQTLNHNVMYWYQQKSSQAPKLLFHYYDKDFNNEADTPDNFQSRRPNTSFCFLDIRSPGLGDTAMYLCATSRDEPARGYTFGSGTRLTVV.

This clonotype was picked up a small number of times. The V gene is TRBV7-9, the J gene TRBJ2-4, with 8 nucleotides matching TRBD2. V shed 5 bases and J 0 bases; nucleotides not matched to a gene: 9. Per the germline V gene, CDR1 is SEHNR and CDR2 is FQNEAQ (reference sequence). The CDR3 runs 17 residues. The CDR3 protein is CASSQAGGDLAKNIQYF. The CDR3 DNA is TGTGCCAGCAGCCAGGCGGGGGGAGATTTAGCCAAAAACATTCAGTACTTC.

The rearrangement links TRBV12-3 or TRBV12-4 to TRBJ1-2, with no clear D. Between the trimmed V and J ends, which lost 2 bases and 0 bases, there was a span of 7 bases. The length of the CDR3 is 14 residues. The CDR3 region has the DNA TGTGCCAGCAGTTTACGTCCAGCTAACTATGGCTACACCTTC. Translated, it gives CASSLRPANYGYTF.

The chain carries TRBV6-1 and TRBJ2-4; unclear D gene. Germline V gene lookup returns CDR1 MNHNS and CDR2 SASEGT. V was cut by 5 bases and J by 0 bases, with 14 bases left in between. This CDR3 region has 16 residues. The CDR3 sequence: CASSPVFNLAKNIQYF. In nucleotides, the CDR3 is TGTGCCAGCAGTCCCGTATTTAATCTAGCCAAAAACATTCAGTACTTC.

The CDR3 spells CATSRDRMRNQPQHF. In nucleotides, the CDR3 is TGTGCCACCAGCAGAGATCGTATGCGGAATCAGCCCCAGCATTTT. The J gene is TRBJ1-5, the V gene TRBV15; D gene ambiguous. The ends were cut back, 0 bases at V and 4 bases at J, with 10 bases in the middle. The CDR3 sequence is 15 residues long. Germline V lookup: CDR1 LNHNV, CDR2 YYDKDF (reference sequence).

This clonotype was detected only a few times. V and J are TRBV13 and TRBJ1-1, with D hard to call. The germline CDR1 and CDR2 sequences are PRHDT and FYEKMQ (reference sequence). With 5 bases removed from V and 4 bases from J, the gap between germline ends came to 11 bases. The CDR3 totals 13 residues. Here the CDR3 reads CASSTRDGTEAFF. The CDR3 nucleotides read TGTGCCAGCAGCACGCGGGATGGCACTGAAGCTTTCTTT.